The present T cell receptor beta chain was sequenced within a study of cytomegalovirus exposure and HLA in healthy donors listed by TCRdb under 2017. About the study as a whole: An earlier analysis of about 530 of the donors reported about 260 Gb of sequence data and 95 million to 130 million unique TCR beta sequences obtained from about 200 million T cells. Roughly 300 gigabases of sequencing data and roughly 80 million unique TCR sequences made up an early release that covered roughly 670 HLA-typed donors. The genetic ancestry cluster associated with self-reported Caucasian donors included 81% of the roughly 390 genotyped donors. The aim of the study was to test whether cataloging public T cell receptors could identify signatures of past pathogen exposure. The study used immunosequencing to profile the T cell repertoires of several hundred subjects and linked those repertoires to cytomegalovirus serostatus. Besides the first cohort of 550 to 750 subjects, a separate validation cohort made up of some 110 different subjects was used. To predict cytomegalovirus infection status, the study brought together high-throughput TCR immunosequencing, statistical association of individual TCRs with disease status, and machine learning. A later analysis re-examined previously published TCR beta repertoires from more than 600 donors and added high-resolution HLA genotyping to investigate patterns of TCR occurrence. Rather than drawing on any new phenotypic data, the later analysis identified candidate immune exposures from TCR beta sequences and the way those sequences occurred across donors. To decide whether each TCR beta V gene segment behaved as functional or pseudogenic, an earlier analysis of approximately 590 of the donors relied on high-throughput TCR beta sequencing. Donor age, sex, ethnicity and CMV serostatus were compiled together with the repertoire data. In a later genetic analysis, genome-wide SNP genotypes for about 55% of the roughly 670 donors were used, and that subset was treated as a discovery cohort. Every repertoire in the discovery cohort had been generated on one and the same sequencing platform. Both class I and class II loci were covered by HLA typing, at four-digit resolution. The number of donors typed differed by locus, with roughly 629-640 for A, B, C, DRB1 and DQB1, 522 for DQA1, 600 to 610 for DPA1, and some 470 for DPB1. Several DR-DQ haplotypes were treated as single units for association and clustering because of strong linkage in the cohort. On average, roughly 250,000 unique TCR beta nucleotide sequences were sequenced per donor among about 400 genotyped donors of the cohort, with 15% to 20% of those sequences being non-productive. On the study overall, not on this receptor specifically: An earlier analysis of approximately 530 of the donors showed that most TCR beta V segments appeared in productive rearrangements either about 90% or about 30% of the time, which broadly matched IMGT annotations. Immune exposure information for the cohort was limited to CMV serostatus. The earlier analysis of approximately 590 of the donors excluded some 16 rarely observed V segments, including chromosome 9 orphons, because counts were too low. This cohort had only TCR beta chains sequenced, and the lack of alpha or paired-chain data limited which features could be detected. Three of the identified cytomegalovirus-associated TCR beta chains were confirmed in vitro to be specific for cytomegalovirus antigens. An association between a missense DCLRE1C variant and V-gene and J-gene trimming of TCR beta chains was found in a later genetic analysis and replicated in an independent cohort. A further reported finding was that TCR beta sequences accurately predicted the HLA-A and HLA-B alleles for most subjects in the first cohort. Because HLA typing was missing for some donors at each locus, association tests included only the typed subset. A total of fewer than 200 TCR beta chains were listed by the study as associated with cytomegalovirus. A group of highly shared sequence variants was considered likely to be a technical artifact of the sequencing pipeline. Most TCR sequences were observed very rarely across donors, whereas some public TCRs were present in many individuals. In a later genetic analysis, fewer N-insertions in productive TCRs were reported among donors in an Asian-associated ancestry cluster than the roughly 700-donor mean. A later analysis found that TCR association rates varied across HLA loci, with DRB1 alleles showing the most associated TCRs and HLA-C alleles the fewest. Compared with equally common non-associated chains, HLA-associated TCR beta chains in a later analysis were more clonally expanded and had lower generation probabilities. The authors suggested that the approach could potentially be extended to other disease states and immunological phenotypes. Several of the top co-occurrence clusters appeared to be linked to parvovirus B19, influenza, CMV and Epstein-Barr virus, according to a later analysis. Roughly uniform sequencing depth across donors was assumed in presence/absence analyses, although this assumption may not hold. Correlated functional status among segregating V segments might be attributable to linkage disequilibrium, but an unknown experimental factor could not be ruled out. In both the original and validation cohorts, the classifier was reported to diagnose cytomegalovirus status with high specificity and sensitivity. Strong co-occurrence of HLA alleles, especially DR and DQ, made assigning TCR associations to individual alleles difficult. A later analysis associated 15,000 or so TCR beta sequences with specific HLA alleles at a false discovery rate of 0.05. In a later analysis, most CMV-associated TCR beta chains were found to appear HLA-restricted, with HLA associations seemingly driven largely by CMV exposure.

The cohort comprised around 690 healthy bone marrow donors. All cohort members were sampled while nominally healthy, although unrecorded immune exposures were likely present. The donor tested CMV seropositive and was one of the 289 seropositive cohort members. Every donor gave a peripheral blood sample, and the peripheral blood mononuclear cells from that sample were used for TCR beta sequencing. Genomic DNA extraction from the blood cell samples was performed with the Qiagen DNeasy Blood Extraction Kit. The library came from the immunoSEQ multiplex PCR assay. For the multiplex PCR, a mixture combining 60 forward primers for TCR Vbeta segments and 13 reverse primers for TCR Jbeta segments was used. The CDR3 region of rearranged TCR beta genes was amplified from genomic DNA by a multiplex PCR assay. The Illumina HiSeq System was used to sequence the amplified TCR beta libraries as 87-base-pair reads. As for how the authors treated the data: Across the roughly 600 repertoires, a later analysis counted some 81 million unique TCR beta chains, roughly 11 million of which were shared by at least two donors. Raw reads were error-corrected and collapsed into unique sequences with a nearest-neighbor algorithm that merged closely related sequences to remove PCR and sequencing errors. V, D and J gene segments were assigned by aligning CDR3 sequences to IMGT reference sequences. Each retained sequence needed at least a six-nucleotide match to both a V gene segment and a J gene segment. A rearrangement was called productive if the CDR3 had no stop codons and remained in frame with V and J, and every other rearrangement was called non-productive. Following IMGT convention, CDR3 was defined as the stretch from the second conserved V-encoded cysteine to the conserved J-encoded phenylalanine. In an earlier analysis of roughly 580 of the donors, sequences lacking an unambiguous match to a single V gene segment were excluded. An earlier analysis of a few hundred of the donors called V segments functional above 56.7% productive rearrangements and segregating when the between-donor standard deviation exceeded 5%. A statistical classification framework was built to diagnose cytomegalovirus status from the catalog of TCR beta chain sequences. V and J gene assignment, in a later analysis, came from comparing TCR nucleotide sequences with IMGT/GENE-DB human TR gene sequences. The TCRdist pipeline was used in a later analysis to assign CDR3 sequences and most-parsimonious VDJ recombination scenarios. In a later analysis, every TCR beta chain was defined by the combination of its CDR3 amino acid sequence and its V-gene family, and reads without a unique V-gene family were dropped. To address suspected cross-contamination and a sequencing artifact, a later analysis removed under 600 highly shared, low-generation-probability nucleotide sequences. A later analysis calculated a clonal expansion index for each public chain from normalized within-repertoire ranks of inferred template counts. In a later analysis, generation probabilities were computed using a VDJ recombination model fitted to out-of-frame rearrangements, and the results were checked against IGoR. In a later analysis, hypergeometric tests were used to score TCR-TCR, TCR-HLA and TCR-CMV co-occurrence, with a repertoire-size bias correction applied to TCR pairs. False discovery rates were estimated in a later analysis by permuting HLA or CMV assignments 20 times. In a later analysis, co-occurring TCRs were grouped with DBSCAN, and TCRdist sequence similarity was added when clustering was performed within HLA-allele-positive subsets. For co-occurrence clustering, repertoires with fewer than 30,000 or more than 120,000 public chains were excluded, along with 4 to 6 repertoires with anomalous nucleotide sharing. Imported from immuneACCESS, the table was reduced by TCRdb to in-frame sequences with V and J called. These copies leave out some clones; in studies compared against another copy, an unresolved V gene accounts for under half, and the cause of the remainder is not known. Clonal size and the V and J genes are those of that table, whereas D and trimming came from the DNA. The sample has approximately 160,000 clones on record, almost 85% of them singletons. More than 4% of the sample is taken by the ten largest.

About this clone: Its antigen is still unknown. One base away there is no much larger clone; base qualities are not given.

This receptor was obtained from a girl between 5 and 17 years old in good health and CMV-seropositive. The sample was PBMCs.

The base sequence is TGTGCCAGCAGCCTGGGACAGGGGTCAACCATTTTGAGCTACACCTTC. This is translated as CASSLGQGSTILSYTF. The sequence joins TRBV5-8 to TRBJ1-2; 10 bases in the middle match TRBD1. The germline V gene yields SGHTS for CDR1 and YDEGEE for CDR2. Unmatched junction bases come to 15, with V trimmed by 4 bases and J by 9 bases. Its CDR3 holds 16 amino acids, cysteine through phenylalanine. Left in the record is the CDR3 DNA by itself, 48 bases read in frame from the first base. The full variable domain, with segments outside the CDR3 supplied by the reference TRBV5-8 and TRBJ1-2 proteins, appears as EAGVTQSPTHLIKTRGQQATLRCSPISGHTSVYWYQQALGLGLQFLLWYDEGEERNRGNFPPRFSGRQFPNYSSELNVNALELEDSALYLCASSLGQGSTILSYTFGSGTRLTVV.